This T cell receptor beta chain was captured by sequencing in a study of T cells in Graves' hyperthyroidism and ophthalmopathy. General study points: A 13 V-J signature model discriminated ophthalmopathy versus stable hyperthyroidism.

This clonotype was found many times. Its target is not known. Amplification of TCR beta CDR3 regions was performed using RNA transcripts as template. HTBI primers were employed in a first-round RT-PCR of the TCR CDR3. TCRdb analysed the multiplex PCR reads with MiXCR anew, one entry per CDR3 protein. The table records 300,000 to 400,000 distinct CDR3 sequences, approximately 18% of them present only once. No progression to ophthalmopathy during 18 months of follow-up defined stable disease. Any patient presenting with uncontrolled infection, other autoimmune disease, pregnancy or lactation was left out. CDR3 length equals 14 residues. V shed 5 bases, J shed 5 bases, and the junction held 7 bases outside the gene matches.

The chain employs TRBV12-3 or TRBV12-4 and TRBJ1-1, with 8 nucleotides matching TRBD1. The sample comprised blood. The TCR sequence derives from a woman aged 45 to 65 with Graves' hyperthyroidism. Here the CDR3 DNA reads TGTGCCAGCAGTATCCAGGGACAGGAAACTGAAGCTTTCTTT. This gives the protein CASSIQGQETEAFF.